The 3 T cell receptor beta chains given below trace back to one sample, sequenced in a study of brain metastases from non-small cell lung cancer. TCRdb keeps only in-frame clones here, not all; method: immunoSEQ multiplex PCR. This sample carries several thousand clones, approximately 80% of them seen once, and the ten largest clones take 9% to 10%. The sequenced sample was tissue from a brain metastasis. Receptors originate from a donor at least 40 years old with non-small cell lung cancer.

The chain links TRBV7-3 to TRBJ2-5; possibly TRBD1 for D (7 bases). The CDR3 spans 15 residues. Trimming stripped 1 base from V and 4 bases from J, with 13 bases between. Germline V gives CDR1 SGHTA, CDR2 FQGTGA. The CDR3 coding sequence is TGTGCCAGCAGCTTAAGGGGGGACAGCGGAGAGACCCAGTACTTC. This gives the protein CASSLRGDSGETQYF.

In this sample, this clone turned up once. This chain joins TRBV5-1 and TRBJ1-2; unclear D gene. Germline V lookup: CDR1 SGHRS, CDR2 YFSETQ. There are 14 residues in the CDR3. Trimming pared 9 bases from V and 4 bases from J, leaving 19 bases between. The CDR3 reads CATSPGGLIYGYTF. The DNA of the CDR3 is TGCGCCACCTCGCCGGGAGGACTAATCTATGGCTACACCTTC.

This chain joins TRBV5-4 and TRBJ2-4, with 11 positions matching TRBD2. Germline assignment: CDR1 SGHNT and CDR2 YYREEE (reference sequence). The CDR3 sequence is 15 residues long. Trimming removed 6 bases from V and 2 bases from J; junction bases left unmatched: 4. CDR3: CASMGLAETKNIQYF. The CDR3 DNA reads TGTGCCAGCATGGGACTAGCGGAGACCAAAAACATTCAGTACTTC.